A single sample is the source of the 15 T cell receptor beta chains below, sequenced in a study of vaccination effects on CD4 cells after COVID-19. What these receptors recognize is not known. Within the ViraFEST assay, antigen-specific CD4+ T cells underwent expansion with viral peptide pools prior to sequencing. Investigators separated out CD4+ T cells once around nine days of culture had passed. Nucleocapsid antibodies were negative in the vaccine recipients, who had never had SARS-CoV-2 infection. TCRdb's copy holds only in-frame clones and misses some; the assay was immunoSEQ multiplex PCR. The repertoire includes just over 20,000 clones, more than 65% of them detected once, and approximately 25% sits in the top ten. Sequences were derived from CD4+ T cells from PBMCs cultured with HCoV-NL63 spike peptides, sampled before COVID-19 vaccination. The receptors shown here come from a human donor who received a COVID-19 vaccine.

V usage is TRBV7-3 and J usage is TRBJ2-6, with D hard to call. Trimming took 2 bases from V and 0 from J, leaving 11 bases between them. The CDR3 sequence is 17 residues long. Germline V CDR1 and CDR2: SGHTA, FQGTGA. The CDR3 DNA reads as TGTGCCAGCAGCTTATTTGGGTCCTACTCTGGGGCCAACGTCCTGACTTTC. Its translation: CASSLFGSYSGANVLTF.

The chain has TRBV29-1 and TRBJ2-5; D is uncertain. The CDR3 covers 15 residues. With 5 bases removed from V and 1 base from J, the gap between germline ends came to 17 bases. CDR1 SQVTM and CDR2 ANQGSEA come from the germline V gene. The CDR3 here is CSVFSGSAFQETQYF. CDR3 DNA: TGCAGCGTTTTCTCTGGGTCCGCCTTCCAAGAGACCCAGTACTTC.

The chain has TRBV24-1 and TRBJ2-1, with 11 bases matching TRBD2. The CDR3 loop spans 16 amino acids. After removal of 2 bases from V and 7 bases from J, the junction contained 6 bases not matched to a gene. Germline values: CDR1 KGHDR, CDR2 SFDVKD. The DNA of the CDR3 is TGTGCCACCAGTGATTCCGGGACTAGCGGCGGAAATGAGCAGTTCTTC. Its protein product is CATSDSGTSGGNEQFF.

The chain has TRBV5-6 and TRBJ1-1; a weak D match, TRBD1 (5 bases). The CDR3 consists of 15 residues. Germline loops: CDR1 SGHDT, CDR2 YYEEEE. Trimming took 0 bases from V and 3 from J, leaving 12 bases between them. For the CDR3, the DNA is TGTGCCAGCAGCTTGGAGGGACTCCTCTACACTGAAGCTTTCTTT. Its protein is CASSLEGLLYTEAFF.

This clone was picked up a small number of times. CDR3 nucleotide sequence: TGTGCCAGCAGTATCCAGGGGAGACGACCCCTCCACTTT. Amino acids: CASSIQGRRPLHF. V and J are TRBV27 and TRBJ1-6; weak D call: TRBD1 (6 bases). With 5 bases removed from V and 12 bases from J, the gap between germline ends came to 14 bases. Germline loops: CDR1 MNHEY, CDR2 SMNVEV (reference sequence). The length of the CDR3 is 13 residues.

The chain has TRBV30 and TRBJ1-5; perhaps TRBD1 as D (6 bases). CDR1 and CDR2 (germline): GTSNPN, SVGIG (reference sequence). V was clipped by 3 bases and J by 5 bases, with 11 bases between them. This CDR3 has 13 residues. CDR3 sequence: CAWSGGPDQPQHF. DNA of the CDR3: TGTGCCTGGAGCGGGGGGCCGGATCAGCCCCAGCATTTT.

The chain employs TRBV11-3 and TRBJ2-1, with no clear D. The V end lost 1 base, the J end lost 10 bases, and 14 bases lay between the germline ends. Germline CDR1 SGHNT, CDR2 YENEEA. CDR3 length: 14 residues. The CDR3 sequence: CASSLAPGLEEQFF. CDR3 DNA: TGTGCCAGCAGCTTAGCCCCGGGTTTGGAGGAGCAGTTCTTC.

In its sample, this clone was seen once. The chain employs TRBV9 and TRBJ2-5; tentative D call: TRBD2 (6 bases). Germline V CDR1 and CDR2: SGDLS, YYNGEE. Trimming shortened V by 0 bases and J by 3 bases, and 15 bases separated the two germline ends. The CDR3 has 16 residues. The CDR3 protein is CASSVGTGVREETQYF. As DNA, the CDR3 is TGTGCCAGCAGCGTAGGTACGGGAGTAAGGGAAGAGACCCAGTACTTC.

The rearrangement links TRBV27 to TRBJ1-5; D possibly corresponds to TRBD1 (5 bases). The CDR3 covers 13 residues. Trimming removed 7 bases at V and 3 bases at J, with 10 bases between. Germline CDR1 MNHEY, CDR2 SMNVEV (reference sequence). CDR3 loop: CASTHRFNQPQHF. The CDR3 bases are TGTGCCAGCACCCACAGGTTCAATCAGCCCCAGCATTTT.

This sequence joins TRBV20-1 and TRBJ1-5; D uncertain. The V gene's germline CDR1 is DFQATT and CDR2 SNEGSKA (reference sequence). V was pared by 5 bases and J by 9 bases, with 8 bases between. The CDR3 has 10 amino acids. The CDR3 DNA sequence: TGCAGTGCTTCCGGAGGGCCCCAGCATTTT. Translation: CSASGGPQHF.

This chain uses TRBV5-5 with TRBJ1-4; D call uncertain. This CDR3 contains 13 residues. The V end lost 0 bases, the J end lost 11 bases, and 11 bases lay between the germline ends. Germline V gives CDR1 SGHKS, CDR2 YYEKEE (reference sequence). This CDR3 is CASSLEGSWKLFF. CDR3 bases: TGTGCCAGCAGCTTGGAGGGTTCGTGGAAACTGTTTTTT.

V gene TRBV6-2 or TRBV6-3 combines with J gene TRBJ1-2, with D uncertain. Germline-derived CDR1 and CDR2 are MNHEY and SVGEGT. The CDR3 has 14 residues. Between the trimmed V and J ends, which lost 0 bases and 4 bases, there was a span of 9 bases. CDR3 residues: CASSYSSMSYGYTF. The CDR3 DNA follows: TGTGCCAGCAGTTACTCCTCTATGAGCTATGGCTACACCTTC.

In this sample, this clone is medium-sized (0.01 to 0.1%). The chain joins TRBV7-9 to TRBJ1-5; no clear D gene. Trimming removed 3 bases at V and 7 bases at J, with 19 bases between. The CDR3 has 16 residues. Germline V lookup: CDR1 SEHNR, CDR2 FQNEAQ (reference sequence). The DNA of the CDR3 is TGTGCCAGCAGCTTGTATATGGGAACCCAGAGGCAGCCCCAGCATTTT. This codes for CASSLYMGTQRQPQHF.

This clone was seen just once. This chain joins TRBV28 and TRBJ1-2; D is undetermined. Germline lookup yields CDR1 MDHEN and CDR2 SYDVKM. V was pared by 3 bases and J by 3 bases, with 20 bases between. This CDR3 is built from 17 residues. The CDR3 is CASSFPVDELSHYGYTF. In DNA, the CDR3 is TGTGCCAGCAGTTTCCCCGTGGACGAGCTCTCGCACTATGGCTACACCTTC.

This chain uses TRBV6-1 with TRBJ1-5; the D gene is possibly TRBD1 (5 bases). The germline CDR1 and CDR2 sequences are MNHNS and SASEGT. The CDR3 covers 15 residues. Trimming removed 2 bases at V and 4 bases at J, with 12 bases between. The CDR3 DNA sequence: TGTGCCAGCAGTGAAAATGTCGGGGGGAATCAGCCCCAGCATTTT. It yields the protein CASSENVGGNQPQHF.